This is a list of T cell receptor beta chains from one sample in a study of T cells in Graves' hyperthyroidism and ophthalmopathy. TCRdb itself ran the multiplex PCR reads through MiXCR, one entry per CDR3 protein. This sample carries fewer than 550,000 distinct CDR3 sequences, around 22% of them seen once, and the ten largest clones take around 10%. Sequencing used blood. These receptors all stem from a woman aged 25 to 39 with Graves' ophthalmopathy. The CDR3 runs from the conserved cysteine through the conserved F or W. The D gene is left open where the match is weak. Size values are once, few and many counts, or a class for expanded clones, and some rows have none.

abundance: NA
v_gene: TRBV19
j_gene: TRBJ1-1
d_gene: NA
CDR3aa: CASSIIKGNTEAFF
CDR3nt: TGTGCCAGTAGTATCATAAAGGGCAACACTGAAGCTTTCTTT

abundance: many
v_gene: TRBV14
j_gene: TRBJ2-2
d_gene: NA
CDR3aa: CASSQDSFSGNTGELFF
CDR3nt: TGTGCCAGCAGCCAAGACTCCTTCTCGGGGAACACCGGGGAGCTGTTTTTT

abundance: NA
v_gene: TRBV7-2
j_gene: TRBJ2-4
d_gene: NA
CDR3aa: CASSLTRGGFKNIQYF
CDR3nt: TGTGCCAGCAGCTTAACGAGGGGGGGCTTCAAAAACATTCAGTACTTC

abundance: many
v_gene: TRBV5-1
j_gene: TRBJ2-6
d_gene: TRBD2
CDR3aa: CASSSTGGSGANVLTF
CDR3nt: TGCGCCAGCAGCTCCACGGGGGGCTCTGGGGCCAACGTCCTGACTTTC

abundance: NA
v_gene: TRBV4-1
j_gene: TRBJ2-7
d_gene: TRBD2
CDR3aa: CASSAGTSIDEQYF
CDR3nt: TGCGCCAGCAGCGCAGGGACTAGCATCGACGAGCAGTACTTC

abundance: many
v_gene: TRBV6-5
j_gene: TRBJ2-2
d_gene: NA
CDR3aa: CASSYSGLNTGELFF
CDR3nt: TGTGCCAGCAGTTACTCGGGACTCAACACCGGGGAGCTGTTTTTT

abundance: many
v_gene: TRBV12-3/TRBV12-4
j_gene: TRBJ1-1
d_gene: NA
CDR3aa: CASTTSGVDTEAFF
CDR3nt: TGTGCCAGCACTACATCTGGGGTGGACACTGAAGCTTTCTTT

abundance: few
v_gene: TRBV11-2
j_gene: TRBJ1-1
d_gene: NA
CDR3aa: CASSLFRGSGDRREAFF
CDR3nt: TGTGCCAGCAGCTTATTTAGGGGATCTGGGGACCGACGGGAAGCTTTCTTT

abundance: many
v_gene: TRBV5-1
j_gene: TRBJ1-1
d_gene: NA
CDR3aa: CASSSETGTEAFF
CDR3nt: TGCGCCAGCAGCTCAGAAACAGGGACCGAAGCTTTCTTT

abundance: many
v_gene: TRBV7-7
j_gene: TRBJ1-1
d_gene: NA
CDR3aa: CASSAAVNTEAFF
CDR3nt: TGTGCTAGCAGCGCAGCGGTGAACACTGAAGCTTTCTTT

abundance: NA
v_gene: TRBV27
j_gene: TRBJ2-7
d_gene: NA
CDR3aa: CASSVRPGSYEQYF
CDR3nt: TGTGCCAGCAGCGTACGCCCCGGGAGCTACGAGCAGTACTTC

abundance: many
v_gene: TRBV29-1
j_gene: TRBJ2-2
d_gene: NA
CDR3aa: CSVEQSTNTGELFF
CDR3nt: TGCAGCGTTGAGCAGAGTACGAACACCGGGGAGCTGTTTTTT

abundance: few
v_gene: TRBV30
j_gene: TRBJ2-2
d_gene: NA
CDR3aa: CAWTGLNTVELFF
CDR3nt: TGTGCCTGGACAGGACTGAACACCGTGGAGCTGTTTTTT

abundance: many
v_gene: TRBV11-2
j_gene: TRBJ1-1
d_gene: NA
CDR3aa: CASSGDPLNTEAFF
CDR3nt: TGTGCCAGCTCAGGTGACCCCTTGAACACTGAAGCTTTCTTT

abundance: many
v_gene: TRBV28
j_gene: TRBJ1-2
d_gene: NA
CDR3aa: CASRETGVLFDTF
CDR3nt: TGTGCCAGCAGGGAGACAGGTGTTTTGTTCGACACCTTC

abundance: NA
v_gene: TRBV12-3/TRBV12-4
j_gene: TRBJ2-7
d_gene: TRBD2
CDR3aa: CASSLGEAYGTRLSEQYF
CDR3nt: TGTGCCAGCAGTTTAGGCGAGGCTTACGGGACTAGACTATCCGAGCAGTACTTC

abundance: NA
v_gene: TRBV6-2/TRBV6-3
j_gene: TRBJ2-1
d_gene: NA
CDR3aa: CASSYSLGETPLLNEQFF
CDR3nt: TGTGCCAGCAGTTACTCTCTTGGTGAGACACCCCTCCTAAATGAGCAGTTCTTC

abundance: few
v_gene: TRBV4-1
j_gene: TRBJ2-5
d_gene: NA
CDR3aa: CASSQFPGQETQYF
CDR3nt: TGCGCCAGCAGCCAATTTCCCGGCCAAGAGACCCAGTACTTC

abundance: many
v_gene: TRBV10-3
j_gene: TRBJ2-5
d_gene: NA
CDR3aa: CAISEQTGLQETQYF
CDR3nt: TGTGCCATCAGTGAGCAGACAGGATTACAAGAGACCCAGTACTTC

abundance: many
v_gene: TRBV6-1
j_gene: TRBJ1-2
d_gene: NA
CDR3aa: CASSKTANYGYTF
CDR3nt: TGTGCCAGCAGTAAGACAGCTAACTATGGCTACACCTTC

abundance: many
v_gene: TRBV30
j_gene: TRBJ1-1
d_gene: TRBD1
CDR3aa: CAWRGQGTTEAFF
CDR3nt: TGTGCCTGGAGAGGACAGGGGACCACTGAAGCTTTCTTT

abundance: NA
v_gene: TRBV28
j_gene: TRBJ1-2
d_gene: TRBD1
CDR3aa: CASSLLPGTAAYGYTF
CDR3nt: TGTGCCAGCAGTTTGCTTCCGGGGACAGCGGCCTATGGCTACACCTTC

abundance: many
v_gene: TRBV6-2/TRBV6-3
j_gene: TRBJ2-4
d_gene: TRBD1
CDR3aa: CASSYYGQGVDIQYF
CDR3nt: TGTGCCAGCAGTTACTACGGACAGGGGGTGGACATTCAGTACTTC

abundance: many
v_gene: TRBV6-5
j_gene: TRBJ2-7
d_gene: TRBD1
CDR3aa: CASSSLGQRYEQYF
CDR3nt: TGTGCCAGCAGTTCCTTGGGACAGCGCTACGAGCAGTACTTC

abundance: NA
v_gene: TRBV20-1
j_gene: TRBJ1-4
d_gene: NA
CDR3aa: CSAPGEEDEKLFF
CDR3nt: TGCAGTGCTCCGGGGGAGGAAGATGAAAAACTGTTTTTT

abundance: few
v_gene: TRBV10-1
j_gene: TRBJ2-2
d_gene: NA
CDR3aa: CASSALSTGELFF
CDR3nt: TGCGCCAGCAGTGCACTTTCCACCGGGGAGCTGTTTTTT

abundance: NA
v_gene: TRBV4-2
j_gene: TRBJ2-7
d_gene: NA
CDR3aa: CASSQAIVDYEQYF
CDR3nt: TGTGCCAGCAGCCAAGCTATAGTTGACTACGAGCAGTACTTC

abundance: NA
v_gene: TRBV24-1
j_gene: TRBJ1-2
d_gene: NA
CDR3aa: CATRDPNYGYTF
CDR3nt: TGTGCCACCAGGGACCCTAACTATGGCTACACCTTC

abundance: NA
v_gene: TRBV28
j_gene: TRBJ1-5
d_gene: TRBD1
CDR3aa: CASSQETGLGQPQHF
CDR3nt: TGTGCCAGCAGTCAAGAGACAGGGCTGGGGCAGCCCCAGCATTTT

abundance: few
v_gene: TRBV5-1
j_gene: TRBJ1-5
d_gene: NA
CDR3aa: CASSLDGGEQPQHF
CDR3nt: TGCGCCAGCAGCTTGGACGGAGGAGAGCAGCCCCAGCATTTT

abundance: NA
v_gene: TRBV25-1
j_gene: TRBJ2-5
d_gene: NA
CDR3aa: CASRALGEEETQYF
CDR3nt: TGTGCCAGCCGCGCGCTGGGCGAAGAAGAGACCCAGTACTTC

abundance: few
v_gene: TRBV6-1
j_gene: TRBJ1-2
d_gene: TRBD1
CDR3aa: CASSPDRVGGYTF
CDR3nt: TGTGCCAGCAGCCCTGACAGGGTAGGAGGCTACACCTTC

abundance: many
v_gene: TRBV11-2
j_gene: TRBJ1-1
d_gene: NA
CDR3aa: CASSLVGVNTEAFF
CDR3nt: TGTGCCAGCAGCTTAGTAGGTGTGAACACTGAAGCTTTCTTT

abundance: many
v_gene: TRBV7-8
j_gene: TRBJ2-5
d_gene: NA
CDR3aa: CASSLGLRGPVETQYF
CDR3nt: TGTGCCAGCAGCTTAGGGTTGCGGGGGCCGGTTGAGACCCAGTACTTC

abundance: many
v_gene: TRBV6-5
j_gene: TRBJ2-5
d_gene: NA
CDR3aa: CASSTWTGETQYF
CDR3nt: TGTGCCAGCAGTACCTGGACGGGAGAGACCCAGTACTTC

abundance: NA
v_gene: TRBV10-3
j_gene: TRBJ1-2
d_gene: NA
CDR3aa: CAISESAGRNYGYTF
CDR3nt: TGTGCCATCAGTGAGTCGGCAGGGCGGAACTATGGCTACACCTTC

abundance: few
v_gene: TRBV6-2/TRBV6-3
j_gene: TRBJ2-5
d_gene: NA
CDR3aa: CASSYSGAYQETQYF
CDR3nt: TGTGCCAGCAGTTACTCTGGGGCATACCAAGAGACCCAGTACTTC

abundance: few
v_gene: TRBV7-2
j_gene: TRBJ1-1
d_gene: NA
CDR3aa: CASSWDGTAEAFF
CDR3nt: TGTGCCAGCAGCTGGGACGGCACGGCTGAAGCTTTCTTT

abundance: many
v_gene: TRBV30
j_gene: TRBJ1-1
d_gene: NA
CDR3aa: CAWSDGGGYTEAFF
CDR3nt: TGTGCCTGGAGTGATGGGGGGGGTTACACTGAAGCTTTCTTT

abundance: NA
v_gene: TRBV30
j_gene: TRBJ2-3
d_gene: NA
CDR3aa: CAWSIGGADTQYF
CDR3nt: TGTGCCTGGAGTATTGGAGGGGCAGATACGCAGTATTTT

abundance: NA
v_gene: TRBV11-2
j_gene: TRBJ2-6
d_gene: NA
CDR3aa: CASRSPGAGAGANVLTF
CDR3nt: TGTGCCAGCAGGTCCCCAGGGGCAGGGGCCGGGGCCAACGTCCTGACTTTC

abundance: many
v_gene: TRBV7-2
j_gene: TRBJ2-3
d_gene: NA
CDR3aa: CASSLGASTDTQYF
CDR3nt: TGTGCCAGCAGCTTGGGGGCTAGCACAGATACGCAGTATTTT

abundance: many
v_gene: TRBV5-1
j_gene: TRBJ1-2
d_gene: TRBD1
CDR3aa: CASSFDRDYGYTF
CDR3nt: TGCGCCAGCAGCTTCGACAGGGACTATGGCTACACCTTC